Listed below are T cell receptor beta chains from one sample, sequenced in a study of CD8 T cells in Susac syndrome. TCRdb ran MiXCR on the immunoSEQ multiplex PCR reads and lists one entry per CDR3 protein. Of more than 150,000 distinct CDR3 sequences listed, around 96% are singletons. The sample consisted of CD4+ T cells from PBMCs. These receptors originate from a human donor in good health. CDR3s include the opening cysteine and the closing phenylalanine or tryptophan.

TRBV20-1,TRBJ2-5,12,CSASGGRETQYF
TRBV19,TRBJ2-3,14,CASSLQSATDTQYF
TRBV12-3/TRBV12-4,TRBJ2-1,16,CASSLYAPSSYNEQFF
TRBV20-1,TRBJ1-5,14,CSAPPSANNQPQHF
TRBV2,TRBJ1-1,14,CASSVLGQDTEAFF
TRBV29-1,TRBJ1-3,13,CSVQQGAGNTIYF
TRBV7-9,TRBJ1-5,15,CASSLGQGDNQPQHF
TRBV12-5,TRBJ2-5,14,CASGLGTRQETQYF
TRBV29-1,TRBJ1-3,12,CSVDSDGNTIYF
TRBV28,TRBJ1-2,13,CASRNRENYGYTF
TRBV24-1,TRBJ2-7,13,CATSDPVTYEQYF
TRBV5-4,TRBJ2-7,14,CASSTRDYDYEQYF
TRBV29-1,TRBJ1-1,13,CSVERGQDTEAFF
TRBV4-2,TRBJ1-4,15,CASSPTDRGGEKLFF
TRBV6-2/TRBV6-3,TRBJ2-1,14,CASRRDREYNEQFF
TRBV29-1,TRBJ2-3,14,CSVGGLAGADTQYF
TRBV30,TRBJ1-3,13,CAWSTGSGNTIYF
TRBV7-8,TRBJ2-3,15,CASSRLAEGRDTQYF
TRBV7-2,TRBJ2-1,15,CASSSTSGQYNEQFF
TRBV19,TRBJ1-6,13,CASRPGTNSPLHF
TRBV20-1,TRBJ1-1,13,CSVSGQANTEAFF
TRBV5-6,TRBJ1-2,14,CASSPSLLNYGYTF
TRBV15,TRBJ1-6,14,CATSAQRTESPLHF
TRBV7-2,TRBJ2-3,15,CASSLLGGSTDTQYF
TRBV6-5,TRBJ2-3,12,CASTPRTGTQYF
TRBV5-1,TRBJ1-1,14,CASSLGAAGGDAFF
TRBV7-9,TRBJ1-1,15,CASSLVRTVGTEAFF
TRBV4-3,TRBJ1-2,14,CASSPTQGVFGYTF
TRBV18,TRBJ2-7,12,CASSPGVYEQYF
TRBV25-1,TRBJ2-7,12,CASSGDRDEQYF
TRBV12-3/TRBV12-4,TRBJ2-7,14,CASSFQVGVYEQYF
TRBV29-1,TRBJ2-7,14,CSVGRTGGSYEQYF
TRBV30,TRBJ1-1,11,CALPGNTEAFF
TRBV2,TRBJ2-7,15,CASSRSGGERNEQYF
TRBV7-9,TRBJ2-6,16,CASSFAGSGGANVLTF
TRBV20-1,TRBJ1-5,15,CSASRGQGPNQPQHF
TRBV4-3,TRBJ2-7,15,CASSQDLARSYEQYF
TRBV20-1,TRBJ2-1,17,CSARDSERTGSYNEQFF
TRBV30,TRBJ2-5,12,CAGQGSQETQYF
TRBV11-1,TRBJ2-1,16,CASSLRTGGDLDEQFF
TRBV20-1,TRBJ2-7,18,CSGIPGREVVGASYEQYF
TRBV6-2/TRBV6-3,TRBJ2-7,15,CASSRGTSAFYEQYF
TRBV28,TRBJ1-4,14,CASSVLRQGEKLFF
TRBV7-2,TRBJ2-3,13,CASSSVLTDTQYF
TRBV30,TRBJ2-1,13,CAWARTSGAEQFF
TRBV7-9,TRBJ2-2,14,CATSGLAETGELFF
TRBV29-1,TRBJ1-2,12,CSAGPSTAGYTF
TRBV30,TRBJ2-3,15,CAWSAKSLDADTQYF
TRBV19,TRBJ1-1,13,CASSMTWNTEAFF
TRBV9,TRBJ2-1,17,CASSAIRGAGSYNEQFF
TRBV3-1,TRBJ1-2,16,CASSQGGVGRNYGYTF